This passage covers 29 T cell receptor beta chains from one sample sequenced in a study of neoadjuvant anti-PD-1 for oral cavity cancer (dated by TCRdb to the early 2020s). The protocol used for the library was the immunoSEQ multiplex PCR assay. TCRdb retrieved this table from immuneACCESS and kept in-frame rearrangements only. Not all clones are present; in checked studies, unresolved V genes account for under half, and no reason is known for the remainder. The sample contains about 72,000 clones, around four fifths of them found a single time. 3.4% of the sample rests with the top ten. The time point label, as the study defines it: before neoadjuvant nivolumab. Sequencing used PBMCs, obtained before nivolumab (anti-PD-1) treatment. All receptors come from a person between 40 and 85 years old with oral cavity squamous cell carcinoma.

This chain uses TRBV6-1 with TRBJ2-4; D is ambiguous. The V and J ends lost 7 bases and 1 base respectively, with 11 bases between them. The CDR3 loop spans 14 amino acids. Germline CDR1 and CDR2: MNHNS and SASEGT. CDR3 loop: CASMGLWAKNIQYF. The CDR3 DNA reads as TGTGCCAGCATGGGGTTATGGGCCAAAAACATTCAGTACTTC.

CDR3 in amino acids: CASSEVGAGSSYEQYF. The CDR3 DNA sequence: TGTGCCAGCAGTGAAGTGGGGGCAGGGAGCTCCTACGAGCAGTACTTC. The gene calls are TRBV2 and TRBJ2-7; D possibly corresponds to TRBD1 (6 bases). The CDR3 sequence is 16 residues long. From germline, CDR1 is SNHLY and CDR2 FYNNEI. The V and J ends lost 1 base and 0 bases respectively, with 13 bases between them.

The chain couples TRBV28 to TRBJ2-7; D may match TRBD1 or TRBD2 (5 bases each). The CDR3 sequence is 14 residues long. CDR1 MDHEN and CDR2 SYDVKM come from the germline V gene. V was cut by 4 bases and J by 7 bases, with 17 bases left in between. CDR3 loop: CASSSPRGIREQYF. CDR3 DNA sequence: TGTGCCAGCAGTTCGCCGAGGGGAATACGGGAGCAGTACTTC. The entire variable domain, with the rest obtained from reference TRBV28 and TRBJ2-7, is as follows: DVKVTQSSRYLVKRTGEKVFLECVQDMDHENMFWYRQDPGLGLRLIYFSYDVKMKEKGDIPEGYSVSREKKERFSLILESASTNQTSMYLCASSSPRGIREQYFGPGTRLTVT.

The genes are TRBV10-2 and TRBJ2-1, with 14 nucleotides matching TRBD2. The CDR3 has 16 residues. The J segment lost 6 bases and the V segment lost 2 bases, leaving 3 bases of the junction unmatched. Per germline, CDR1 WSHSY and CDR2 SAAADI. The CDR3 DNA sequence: TGCGCCAGCAGTGAGACCGGGACTAGCGGGAGCAATGAGCAGTTCTTC. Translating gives CASSETGTSGSNEQFF.

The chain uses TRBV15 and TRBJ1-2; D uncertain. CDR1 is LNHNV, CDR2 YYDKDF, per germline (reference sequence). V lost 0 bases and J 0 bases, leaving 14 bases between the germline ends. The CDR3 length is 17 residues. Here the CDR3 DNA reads TGTGCCACCAGCAGAGACGGCAGGCTGGAGCCTAACTATGGCTACACCTTC. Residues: CATSRDGRLEPNYGYTF.

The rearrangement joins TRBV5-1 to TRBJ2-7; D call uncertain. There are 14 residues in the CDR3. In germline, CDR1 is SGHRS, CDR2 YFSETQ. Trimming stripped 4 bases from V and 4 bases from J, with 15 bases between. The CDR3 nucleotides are TGCGCCAGCAGCCCTGACGGGCGTTTATACGAGCAGTACTTC. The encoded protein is CASSPDGRLYEQYF.

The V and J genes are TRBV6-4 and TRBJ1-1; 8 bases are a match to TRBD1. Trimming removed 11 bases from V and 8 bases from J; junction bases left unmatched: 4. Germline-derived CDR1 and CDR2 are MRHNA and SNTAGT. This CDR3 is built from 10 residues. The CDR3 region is CAPRTGEAFF. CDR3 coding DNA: TGTGCCCCCAGGACAGGGGAAGCTTTCTTT.

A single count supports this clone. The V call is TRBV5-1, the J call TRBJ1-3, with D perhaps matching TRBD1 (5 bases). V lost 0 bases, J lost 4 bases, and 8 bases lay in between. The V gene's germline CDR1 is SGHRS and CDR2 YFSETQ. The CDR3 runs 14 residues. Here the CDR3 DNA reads TGCGCCAGCAGCTTGGCAGGGTTAGGAAACACCATATATTTT. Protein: CASSLAGLGNTIYF. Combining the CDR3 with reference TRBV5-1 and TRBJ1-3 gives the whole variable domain KAGVTQTPRYLIKTRGQQVTLSCSPISGHRSVSWYQQTPGQGLQFLFEYFSETQRNKGNFPGRFSGRQFSNSRSEMNVSTLELGDSALYLCASSLAGLGNTIYFGEGSWLTVV.

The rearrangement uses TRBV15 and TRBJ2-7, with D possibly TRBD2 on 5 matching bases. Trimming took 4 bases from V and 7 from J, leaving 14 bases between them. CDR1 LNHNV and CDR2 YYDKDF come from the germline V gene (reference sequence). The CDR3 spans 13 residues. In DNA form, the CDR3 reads TGTGCCACCAGCACAGGTAACCCGGGAGAGCAGTACTTC. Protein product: CATSTGNPGEQYF.

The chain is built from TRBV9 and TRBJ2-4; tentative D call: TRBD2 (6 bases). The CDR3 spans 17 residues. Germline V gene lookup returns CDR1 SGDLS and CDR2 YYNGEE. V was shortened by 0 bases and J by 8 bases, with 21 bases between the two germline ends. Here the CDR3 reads CASSVAEGFPGGDIQYF. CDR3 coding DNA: TGTGCCAGCAGCGTAGCGGAGGGGTTCCCCGGAGGAGACATTCAGTACTTC.

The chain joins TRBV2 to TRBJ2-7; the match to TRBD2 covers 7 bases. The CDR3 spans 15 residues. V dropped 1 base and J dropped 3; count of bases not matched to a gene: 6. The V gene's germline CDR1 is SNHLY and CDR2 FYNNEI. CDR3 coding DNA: TGTGCCAGCAGTGAAGGGGGGGGACCGTTCTACGAGCAGTACTTC. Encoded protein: CASSEGGGPFYEQYF.

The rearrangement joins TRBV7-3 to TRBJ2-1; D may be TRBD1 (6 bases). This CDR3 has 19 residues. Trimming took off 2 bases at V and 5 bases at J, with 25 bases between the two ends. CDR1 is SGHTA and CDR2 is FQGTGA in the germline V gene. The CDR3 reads CASSLSVGTQGPLNNEQFF. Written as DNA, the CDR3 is TGTGCCAGCAGCTTATCGGTCGGGACACAGGGACCCCTTAACAATGAGCAGTTCTTC.

The DNA of the CDR3 is TGTGCCAGCAGTGGACCACAGGGGTCCTATGGCTACACCTTC. This sequence encodes CASSGPQGSYGYTF. The gene calls are TRBV6-5 and TRBJ1-2, with 7 bases matching TRBD1. The junction had 7 bases not matched to a gene; V was cut back by 5 bases and J by 4 bases. The CDR3 runs to 14 residues. Germline V gene sequence: CDR1 MNHEY, CDR2 SVGAGI.

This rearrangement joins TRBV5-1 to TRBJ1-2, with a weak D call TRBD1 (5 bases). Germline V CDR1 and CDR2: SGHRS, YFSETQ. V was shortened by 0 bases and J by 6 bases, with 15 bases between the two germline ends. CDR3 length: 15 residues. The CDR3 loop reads CASSLGSGYYNGYTF. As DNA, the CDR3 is TGCGCCAGCAGCTTGGGGTCAGGGTATTATAATGGCTACACCTTC. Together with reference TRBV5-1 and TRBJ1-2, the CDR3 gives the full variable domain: KAGVTQTPRYLIKTRGQQVTLSCSPISGHRSVSWYQQTPGQGLQFLFEYFSETQRNKGNFPGRFSGRQFSNSRSEMNVSTLELGDSALYLCASSLGSGYYNGYTFGSGTRLTVV.

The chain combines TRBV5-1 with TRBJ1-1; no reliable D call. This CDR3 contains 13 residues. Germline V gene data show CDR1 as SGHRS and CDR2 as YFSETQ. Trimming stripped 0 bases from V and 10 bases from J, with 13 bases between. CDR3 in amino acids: CASSLASLSRAFF. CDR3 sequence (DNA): TGCGCCAGCAGCTTGGCATCCCTCAGTAGAGCTTTCTTT.

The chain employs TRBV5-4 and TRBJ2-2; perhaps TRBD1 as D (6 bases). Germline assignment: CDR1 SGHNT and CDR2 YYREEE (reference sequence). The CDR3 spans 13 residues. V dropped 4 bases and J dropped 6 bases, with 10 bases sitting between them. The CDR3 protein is CASSLNRAGELFF. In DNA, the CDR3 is TGTGCCAGCAGCCTCAACAGGGCCGGGGAGCTGTTTTTT.

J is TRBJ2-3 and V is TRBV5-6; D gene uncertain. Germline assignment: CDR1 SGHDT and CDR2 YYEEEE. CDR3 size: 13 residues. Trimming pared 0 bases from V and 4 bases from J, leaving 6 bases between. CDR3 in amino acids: CASSLVVADTQYF. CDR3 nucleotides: TGTGCCAGCAGCTTGGTCGTCGCAGATACGCAGTATTTT. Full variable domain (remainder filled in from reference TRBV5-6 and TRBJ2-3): DAGVTQSPTHLIKTRGQQVTLRCSPKSGHDTVSWYQQALGQGPQFIFQYYEEEERQRGNFPDRFSGHQFPNYSSELNVNALLLGDSALYLCASSLVVADTQYFGPGTRLTVL.

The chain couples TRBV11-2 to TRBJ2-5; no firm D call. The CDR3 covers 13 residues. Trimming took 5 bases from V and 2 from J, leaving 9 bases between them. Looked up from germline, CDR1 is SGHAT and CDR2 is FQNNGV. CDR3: CASSPLPQETQYF. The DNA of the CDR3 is TGTGCCAGCAGCCCCCTCCCACAAGAGACCCAGTACTTC.

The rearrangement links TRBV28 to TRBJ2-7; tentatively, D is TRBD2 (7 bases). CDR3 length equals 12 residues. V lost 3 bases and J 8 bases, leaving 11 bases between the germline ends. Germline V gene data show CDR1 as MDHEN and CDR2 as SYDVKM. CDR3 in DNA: TGTGCCAGCAGTTTTAGGGGGGGGAAGCAGTACTTC. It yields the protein CASSFRGGKQYF. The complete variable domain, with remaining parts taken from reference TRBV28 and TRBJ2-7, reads DVKVTQSSRYLVKRTGEKVFLECVQDMDHENMFWYRQDPGLGLRLIYFSYDVKMKEKGDIPEGYSVSREKKERFSLILESASTNQTSMYLCASSFRGGKQYFGPGTRLTVT.

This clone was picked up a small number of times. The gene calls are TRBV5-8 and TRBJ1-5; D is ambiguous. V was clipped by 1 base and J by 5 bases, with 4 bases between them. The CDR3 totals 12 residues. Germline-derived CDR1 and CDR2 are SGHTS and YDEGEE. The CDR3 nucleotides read TGTGCCAGCAGCTTGTTGGATCAGCCCCAGCATTTT. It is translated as CASSLLDQPQHF.

This CDR3 is CASLGHPNTEAFF. The CDR3 DNA is TGCGCCAGCCTGGGACACCCCAACACTGAAGCTTTCTTT. This rearrangement joins TRBV5-1 to TRBJ1-1; maybe TRBD1 (6 bases). V dropped 7 bases and J dropped 2 bases, with 12 bases sitting between them. Germline assignment: CDR1 SGHRS and CDR2 YFSETQ. The CDR3 is 13 residues long.

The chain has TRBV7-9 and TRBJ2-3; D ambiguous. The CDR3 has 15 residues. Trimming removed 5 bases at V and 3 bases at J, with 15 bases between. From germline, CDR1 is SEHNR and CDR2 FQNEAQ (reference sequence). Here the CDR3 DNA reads TGTGCCAGCAGCCGGTTCTCGAGGAAGACAGATACGCAGTATTTT. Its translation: CASSRFSRKTDTQYF.

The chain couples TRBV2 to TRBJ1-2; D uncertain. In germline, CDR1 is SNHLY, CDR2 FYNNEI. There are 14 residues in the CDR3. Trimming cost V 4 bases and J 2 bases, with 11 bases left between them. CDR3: CASSVDLPNYGYTF. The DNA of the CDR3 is TGTGCCAGCAGTGTGGACCTGCCCAACTATGGCTACACCTTC.

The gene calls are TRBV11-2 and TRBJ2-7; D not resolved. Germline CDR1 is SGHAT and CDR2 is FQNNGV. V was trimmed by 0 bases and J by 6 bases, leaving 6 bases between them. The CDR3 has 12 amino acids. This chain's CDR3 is CASSLEVGEQYF. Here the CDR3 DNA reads TGTGCCAGCAGCTTAGAAGTGGGCGAGCAGTACTTC.

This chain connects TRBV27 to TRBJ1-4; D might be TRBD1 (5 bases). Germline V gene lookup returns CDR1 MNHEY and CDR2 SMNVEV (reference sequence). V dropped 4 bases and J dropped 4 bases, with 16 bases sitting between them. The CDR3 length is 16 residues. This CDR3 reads CASSSFLRAHNEKLFF. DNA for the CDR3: TGTGCCAGCAGTTCCTTTCTCAGGGCCCATAATGAAAAACTGTTTTTT.

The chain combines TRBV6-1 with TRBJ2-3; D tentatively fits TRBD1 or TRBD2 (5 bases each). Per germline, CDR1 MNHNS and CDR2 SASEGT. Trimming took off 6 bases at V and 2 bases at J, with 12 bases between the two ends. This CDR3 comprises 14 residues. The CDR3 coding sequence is TGTGCCAGCAGCCGGGACCGACTCACAGATACGCAGTATTTT. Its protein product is CASSRDRLTDTQYF.

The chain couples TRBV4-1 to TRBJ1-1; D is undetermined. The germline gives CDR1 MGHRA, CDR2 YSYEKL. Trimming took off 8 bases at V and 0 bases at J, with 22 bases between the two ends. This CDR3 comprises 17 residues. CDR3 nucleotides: TGCGCCAGCCACCTGGGCTCCCTAAAATCTATGAACACTGAAGCTTTCTTT. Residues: CASHLGSLKSMNTEAFF.

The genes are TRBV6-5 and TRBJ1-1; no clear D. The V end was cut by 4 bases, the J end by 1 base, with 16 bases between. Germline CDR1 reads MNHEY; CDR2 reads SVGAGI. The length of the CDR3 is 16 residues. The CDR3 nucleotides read TGTGCCAGCAGTTCGACAAAGTCTGGGGAGAACACTGAAGCTTTCTTT. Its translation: CASSSTKSGENTEAFF.

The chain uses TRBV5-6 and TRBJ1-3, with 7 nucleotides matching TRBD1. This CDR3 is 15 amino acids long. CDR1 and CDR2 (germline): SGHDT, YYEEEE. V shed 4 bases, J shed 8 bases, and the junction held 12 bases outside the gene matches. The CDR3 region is CASSLQGGGWYTIYF. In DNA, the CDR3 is TGTGCCAGCAGCCTTCAAGGGGGCGGTTGGTACACCATATATTTT.